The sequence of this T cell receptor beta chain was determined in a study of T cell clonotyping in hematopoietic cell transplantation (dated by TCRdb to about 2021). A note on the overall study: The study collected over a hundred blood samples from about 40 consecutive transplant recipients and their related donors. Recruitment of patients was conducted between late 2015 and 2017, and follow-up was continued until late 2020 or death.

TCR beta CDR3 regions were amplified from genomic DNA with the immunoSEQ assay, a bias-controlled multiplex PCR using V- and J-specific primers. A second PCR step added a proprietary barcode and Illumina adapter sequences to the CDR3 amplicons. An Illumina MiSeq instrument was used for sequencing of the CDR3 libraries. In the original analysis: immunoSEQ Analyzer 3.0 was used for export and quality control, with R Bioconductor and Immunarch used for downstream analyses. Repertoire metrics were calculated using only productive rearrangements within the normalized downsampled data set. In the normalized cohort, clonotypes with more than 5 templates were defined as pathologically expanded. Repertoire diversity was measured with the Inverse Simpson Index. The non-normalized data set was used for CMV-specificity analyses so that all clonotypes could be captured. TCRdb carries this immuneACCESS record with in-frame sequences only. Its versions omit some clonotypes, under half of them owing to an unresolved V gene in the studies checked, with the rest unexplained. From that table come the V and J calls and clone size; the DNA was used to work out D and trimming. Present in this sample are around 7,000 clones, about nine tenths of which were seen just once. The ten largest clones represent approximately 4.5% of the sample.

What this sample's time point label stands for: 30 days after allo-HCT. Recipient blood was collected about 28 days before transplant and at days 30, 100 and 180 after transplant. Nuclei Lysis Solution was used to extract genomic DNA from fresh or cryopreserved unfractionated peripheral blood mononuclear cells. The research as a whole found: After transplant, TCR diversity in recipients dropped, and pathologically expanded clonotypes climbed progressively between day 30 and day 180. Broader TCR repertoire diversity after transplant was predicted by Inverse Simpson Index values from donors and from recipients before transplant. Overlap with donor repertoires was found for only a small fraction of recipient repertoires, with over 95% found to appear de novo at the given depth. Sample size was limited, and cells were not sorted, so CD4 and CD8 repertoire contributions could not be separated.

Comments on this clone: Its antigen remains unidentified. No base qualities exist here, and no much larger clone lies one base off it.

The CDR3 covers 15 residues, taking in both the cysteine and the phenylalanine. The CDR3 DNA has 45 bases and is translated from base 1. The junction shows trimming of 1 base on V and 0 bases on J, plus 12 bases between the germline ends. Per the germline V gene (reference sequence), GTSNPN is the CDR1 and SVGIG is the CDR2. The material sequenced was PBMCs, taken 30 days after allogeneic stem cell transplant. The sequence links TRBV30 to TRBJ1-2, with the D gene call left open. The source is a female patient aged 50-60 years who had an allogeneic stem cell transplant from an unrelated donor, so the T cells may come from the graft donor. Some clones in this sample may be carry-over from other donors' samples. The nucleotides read TGTGCCTGGAGTGGACTGAGCGGATCTAACTATGGCTACACCTTC. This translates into CAWSGLSGSNYGYTF.